This T cell receptor (beta chain) is from a study of CD8 T cells in ankylosing spondylitis. 5'-RACE, quantitative and with molecular barcodes, yielded the TCR beta libraries. TCRdb processed the 5' RACE reads anew with MiXCR; each CDR3 protein has one entry. The sample has about 210,000 distinct CDR3 sequences; 7% to 8% are singletons. Germline V gene lookup returns CDR1 MDHEN and CDR2 SYDVKM. The CDR3 runs to 16 residues. V lost 2 bases to trimming and J lost 2 bases; unmatched junction nucleotides: 3. General observations from the study: Within peripheral blood, clones linked to disease were CD8+ and relatively rare. Roughly eight highly homologous variants formed a TCR beta motif that appeared characteristic of ankylosing spondylitis blood. Previously reported in reactive arthritis synovial fluid and blood were some of the motif variants.

This clonotype was counted at least ten times. Its antigen is not identified. Material for sequencing was blood, either unsorted or a sorted T cell fraction (not recorded which). The rearrangement joins TRBV28 to TRBJ2-3; 11 nucleotides align to TRBD2. The TCR originated in a male donor with ankylosing spondylitis. The CDR3 sequence is CASSLASGRFTDTQYF. The CDR3 region has the DNA TGTGCCAGCAGTTTAGCTAGCGGGAGGTTCACAGATACGCAGTATTTT.